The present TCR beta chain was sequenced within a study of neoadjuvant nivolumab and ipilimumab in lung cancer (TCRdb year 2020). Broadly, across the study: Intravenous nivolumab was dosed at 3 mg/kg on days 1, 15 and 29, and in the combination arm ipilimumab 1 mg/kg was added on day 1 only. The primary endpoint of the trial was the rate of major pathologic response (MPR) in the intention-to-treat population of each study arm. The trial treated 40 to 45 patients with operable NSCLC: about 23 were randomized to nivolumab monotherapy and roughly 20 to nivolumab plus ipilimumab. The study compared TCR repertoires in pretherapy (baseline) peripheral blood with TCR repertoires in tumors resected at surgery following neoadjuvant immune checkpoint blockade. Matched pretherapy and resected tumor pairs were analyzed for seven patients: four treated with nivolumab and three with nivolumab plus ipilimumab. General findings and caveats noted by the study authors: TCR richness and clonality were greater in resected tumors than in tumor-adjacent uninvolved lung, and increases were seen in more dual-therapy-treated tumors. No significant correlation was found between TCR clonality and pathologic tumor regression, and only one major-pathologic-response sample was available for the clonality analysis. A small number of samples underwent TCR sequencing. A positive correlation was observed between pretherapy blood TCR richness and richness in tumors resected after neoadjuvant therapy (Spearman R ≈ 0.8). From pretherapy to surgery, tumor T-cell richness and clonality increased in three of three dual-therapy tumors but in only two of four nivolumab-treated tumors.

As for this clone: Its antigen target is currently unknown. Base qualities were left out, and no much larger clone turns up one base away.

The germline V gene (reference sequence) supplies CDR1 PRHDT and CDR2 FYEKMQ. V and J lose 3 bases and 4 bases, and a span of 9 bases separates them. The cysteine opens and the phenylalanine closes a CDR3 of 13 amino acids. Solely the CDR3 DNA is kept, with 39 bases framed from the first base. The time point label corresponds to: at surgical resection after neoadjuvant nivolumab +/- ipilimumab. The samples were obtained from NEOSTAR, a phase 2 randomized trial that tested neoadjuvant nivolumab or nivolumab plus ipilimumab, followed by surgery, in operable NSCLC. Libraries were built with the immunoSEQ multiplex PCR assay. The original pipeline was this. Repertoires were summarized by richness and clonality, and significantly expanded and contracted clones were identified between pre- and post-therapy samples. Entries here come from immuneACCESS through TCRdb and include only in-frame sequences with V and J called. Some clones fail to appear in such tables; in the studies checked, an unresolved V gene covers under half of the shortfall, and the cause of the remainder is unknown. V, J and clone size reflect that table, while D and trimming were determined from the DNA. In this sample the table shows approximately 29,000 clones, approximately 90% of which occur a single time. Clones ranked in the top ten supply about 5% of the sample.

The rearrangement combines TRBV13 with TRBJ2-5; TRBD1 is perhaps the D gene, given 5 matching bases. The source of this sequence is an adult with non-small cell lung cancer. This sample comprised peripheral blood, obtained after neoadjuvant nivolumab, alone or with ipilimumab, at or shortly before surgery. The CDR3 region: CASSLVRGETQYF. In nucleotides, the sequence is TGTGCCAGCAGCTTGGTAAGGGGAGAGACCCAGTACTTC.